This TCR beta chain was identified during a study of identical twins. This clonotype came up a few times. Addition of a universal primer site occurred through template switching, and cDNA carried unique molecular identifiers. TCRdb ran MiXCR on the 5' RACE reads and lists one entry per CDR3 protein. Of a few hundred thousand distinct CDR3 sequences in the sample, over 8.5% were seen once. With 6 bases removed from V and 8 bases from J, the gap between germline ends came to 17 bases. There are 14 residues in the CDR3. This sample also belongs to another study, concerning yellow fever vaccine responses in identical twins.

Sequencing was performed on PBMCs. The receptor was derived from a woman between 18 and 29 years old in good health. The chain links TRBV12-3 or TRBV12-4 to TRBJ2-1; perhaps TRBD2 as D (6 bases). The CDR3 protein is CASRRLEGSDEQFF. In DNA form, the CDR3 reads TGTGCCAGCAGACGATTGGAGGGATCGGATGAGCAGTTCTTC.